This T cell receptor (beta chain) was observed in a study of response to subunit inactivated influenza vaccine. General study points: Authors suggested each seasonal influenza vaccination recruits few new T cells.

Trimming pared 0 bases from V and 0 bases from J, leaving 12 bases between. There are 17 residues in the CDR3. In germline, CDR1 is SGHRS, CDR2 YFSETQ. On this clonotype: The antigen is not known.

MiXCR, run by TCRdb on the RT-PCR reads, gives a single entry per CDR3 protein. The data hold more than 550,000 distinct CDR3 sequences, with approximately 12% observed a single time. The sample consisted of PBMCs from blood, taken on the day of vaccination. The genes are TRBV5-1 and TRBJ2-2; D is uncertain. This receptor was taken from a man in his forties or fifties who received an inactivated influenza vaccine. Here the CDR3 reads CASSLGRWEANTGELFF. CDR3 in DNA: TGCGCCAGCAGCTTGGGCCGGTGGGAAGCGAACACCGGGGAGCTGTTTTTT.